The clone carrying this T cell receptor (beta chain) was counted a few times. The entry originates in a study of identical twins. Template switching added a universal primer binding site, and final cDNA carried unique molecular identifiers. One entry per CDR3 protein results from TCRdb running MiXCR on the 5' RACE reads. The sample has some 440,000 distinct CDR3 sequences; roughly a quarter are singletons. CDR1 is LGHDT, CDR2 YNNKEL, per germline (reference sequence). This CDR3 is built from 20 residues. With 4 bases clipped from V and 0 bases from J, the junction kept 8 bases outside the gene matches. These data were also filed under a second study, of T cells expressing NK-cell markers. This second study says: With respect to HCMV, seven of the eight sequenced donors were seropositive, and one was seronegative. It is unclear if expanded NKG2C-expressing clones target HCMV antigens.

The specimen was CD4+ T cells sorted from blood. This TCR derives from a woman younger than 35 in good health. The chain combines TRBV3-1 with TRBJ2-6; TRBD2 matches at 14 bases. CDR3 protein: CASSRGLAGGSLSGANVLTF. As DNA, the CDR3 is TGTGCCAGCAGCCGAGGACTAGCGGGAGGCTCCCTCTCTGGGGCCAACGTCCTGACTTTC.